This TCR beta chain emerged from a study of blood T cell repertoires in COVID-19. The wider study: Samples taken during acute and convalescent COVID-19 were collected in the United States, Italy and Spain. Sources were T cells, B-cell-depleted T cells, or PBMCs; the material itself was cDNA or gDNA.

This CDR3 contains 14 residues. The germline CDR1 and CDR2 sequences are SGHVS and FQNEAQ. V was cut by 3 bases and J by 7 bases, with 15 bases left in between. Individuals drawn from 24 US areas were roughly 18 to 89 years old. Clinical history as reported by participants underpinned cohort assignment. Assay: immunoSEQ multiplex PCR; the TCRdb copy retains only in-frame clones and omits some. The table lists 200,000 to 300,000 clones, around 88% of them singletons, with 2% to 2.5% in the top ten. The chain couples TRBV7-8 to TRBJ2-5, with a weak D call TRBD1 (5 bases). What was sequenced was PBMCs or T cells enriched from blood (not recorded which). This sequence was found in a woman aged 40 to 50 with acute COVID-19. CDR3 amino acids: CASSLGRASGTQYF. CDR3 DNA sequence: TGTGCCAGCAGCTTGGGGCGTGCTAGTGGGACCCAGTACTTC.